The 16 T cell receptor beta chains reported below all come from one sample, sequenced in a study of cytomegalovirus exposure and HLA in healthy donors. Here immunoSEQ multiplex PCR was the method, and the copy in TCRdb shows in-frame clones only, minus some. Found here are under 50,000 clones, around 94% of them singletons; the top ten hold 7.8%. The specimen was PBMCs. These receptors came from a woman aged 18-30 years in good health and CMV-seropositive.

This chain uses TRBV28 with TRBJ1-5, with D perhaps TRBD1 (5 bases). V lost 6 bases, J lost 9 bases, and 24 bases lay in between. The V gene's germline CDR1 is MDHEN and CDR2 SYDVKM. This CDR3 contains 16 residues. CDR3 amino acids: CASSGGGTAMRRPQHF. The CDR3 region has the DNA TGTGCCAGCAGCGGGGGGGGGACCGCGATGCGACGGCCCCAGCATTTT. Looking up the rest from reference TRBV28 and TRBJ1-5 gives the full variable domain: DVKVTQSSRYLVKRTGEKVFLECVQDMDHENMFWYRQDPGLGLRLIYFSYDVKMKEKGDIPEGYSVSREKKERFSLILESASTNQTSMYLCASSGGGTAMRRPQHFGDGTRLSIL.

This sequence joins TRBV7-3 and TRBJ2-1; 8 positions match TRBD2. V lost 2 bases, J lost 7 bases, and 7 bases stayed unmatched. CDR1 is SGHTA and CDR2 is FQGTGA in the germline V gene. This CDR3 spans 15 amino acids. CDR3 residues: CASSLPASGWNEQFF. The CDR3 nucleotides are TGTGCCAGCAGCTTACCTGCTAGCGGGTGGAATGAGCAGTTCTTC.

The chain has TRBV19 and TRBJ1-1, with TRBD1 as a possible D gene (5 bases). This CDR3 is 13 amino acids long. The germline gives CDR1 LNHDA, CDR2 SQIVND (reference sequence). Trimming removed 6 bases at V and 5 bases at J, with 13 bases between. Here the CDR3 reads CASSREVETEAFF. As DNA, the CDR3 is TGTGCCAGTAGCAGGGAGGTAGAAACTGAAGCTTTCTTT.

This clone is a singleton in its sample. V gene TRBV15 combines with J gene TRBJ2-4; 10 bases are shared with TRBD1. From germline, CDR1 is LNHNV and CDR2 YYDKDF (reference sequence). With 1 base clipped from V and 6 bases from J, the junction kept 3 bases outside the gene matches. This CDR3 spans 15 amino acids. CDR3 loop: CATSRGGQGINIQYF. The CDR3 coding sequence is TGTGCCACCAGCAGAGGGGGACAGGGGATAAACATTCAGTACTTC.

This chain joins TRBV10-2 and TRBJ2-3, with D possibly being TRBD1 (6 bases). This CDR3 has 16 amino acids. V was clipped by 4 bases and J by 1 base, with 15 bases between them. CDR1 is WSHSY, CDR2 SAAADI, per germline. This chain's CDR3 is CASSGAPGAGTDTQYF. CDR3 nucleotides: TGCGCCAGCAGTGGGGCCCCAGGGGCTGGCACAGATACGCAGTATTTT.

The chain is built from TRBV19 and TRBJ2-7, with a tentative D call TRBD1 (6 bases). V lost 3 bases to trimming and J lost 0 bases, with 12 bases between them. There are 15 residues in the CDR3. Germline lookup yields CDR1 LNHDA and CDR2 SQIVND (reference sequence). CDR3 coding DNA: TGTGCCAGTAGTATCGACAGGTGGAGCTCCTACGAGCAGTACTTC. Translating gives CASSIDRWSSYEQYF.

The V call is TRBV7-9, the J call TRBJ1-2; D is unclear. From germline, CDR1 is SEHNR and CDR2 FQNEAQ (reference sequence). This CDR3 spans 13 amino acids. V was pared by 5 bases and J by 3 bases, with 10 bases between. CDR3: CASSRTEDYGYTF. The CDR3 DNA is TGTGCCAGCAGCCGTACAGAAGACTATGGCTACACCTTC.

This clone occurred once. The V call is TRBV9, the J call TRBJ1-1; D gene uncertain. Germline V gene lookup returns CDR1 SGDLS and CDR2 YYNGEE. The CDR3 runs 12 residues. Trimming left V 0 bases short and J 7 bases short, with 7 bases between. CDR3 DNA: TGTGCCAGCAGCGTAGGTCACGGTGAAGCTTTCTTT. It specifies CASSVGHGEAFF.

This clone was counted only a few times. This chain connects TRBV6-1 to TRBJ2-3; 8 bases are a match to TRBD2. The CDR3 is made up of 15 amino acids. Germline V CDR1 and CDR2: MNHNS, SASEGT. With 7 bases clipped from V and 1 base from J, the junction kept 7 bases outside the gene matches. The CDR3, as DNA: TGTGCCAGCATCGGGCTAGCGGGCGGCACAGATACGCAGTATTTT. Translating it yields CASIGLAGGTDTQYF.

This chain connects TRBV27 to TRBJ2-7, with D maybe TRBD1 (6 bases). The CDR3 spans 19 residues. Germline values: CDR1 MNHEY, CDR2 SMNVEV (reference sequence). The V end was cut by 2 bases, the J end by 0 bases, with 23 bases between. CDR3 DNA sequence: TGTGCCAGCAGTTTAAAAACCGGGACACCACTCCCTGGCTCCTACGAGCAGTACTTC. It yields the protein CASSLKTGTPLPGSYEQYF.

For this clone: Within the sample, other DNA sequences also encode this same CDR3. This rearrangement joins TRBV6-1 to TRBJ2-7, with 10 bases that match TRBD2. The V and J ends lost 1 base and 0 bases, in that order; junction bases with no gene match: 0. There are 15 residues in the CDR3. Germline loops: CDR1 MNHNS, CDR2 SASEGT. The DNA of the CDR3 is TGTGCCAGCAGTGAAGGGACTAGCGGCTCCTACGAGCAGTACTTC. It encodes CASSEGTSGSYEQYF.

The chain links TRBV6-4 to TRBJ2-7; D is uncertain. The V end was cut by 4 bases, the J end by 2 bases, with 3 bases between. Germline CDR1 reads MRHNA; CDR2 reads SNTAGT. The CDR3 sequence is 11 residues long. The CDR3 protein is CASSATYEQYF. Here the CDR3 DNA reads TGTGCCAGCAGTGCCACCTACGAGCAGTACTTC.

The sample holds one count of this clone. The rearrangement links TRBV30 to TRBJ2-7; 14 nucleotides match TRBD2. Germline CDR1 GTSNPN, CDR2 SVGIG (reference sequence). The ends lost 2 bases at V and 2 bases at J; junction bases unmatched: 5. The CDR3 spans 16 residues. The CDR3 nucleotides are TGTGCCTGGAGTATCGAGACTAGCGGGAGGGCCTACGAGCAGTACTTC. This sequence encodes CAWSIETSGRAYEQYF.

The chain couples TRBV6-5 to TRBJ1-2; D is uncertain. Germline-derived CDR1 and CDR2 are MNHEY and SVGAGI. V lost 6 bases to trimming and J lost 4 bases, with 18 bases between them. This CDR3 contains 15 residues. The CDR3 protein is CASSPTGRRAYGYTF. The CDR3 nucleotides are TGTGCCAGCAGCCCTACGGGGAGGAGGGCCTATGGCTACACCTTC.

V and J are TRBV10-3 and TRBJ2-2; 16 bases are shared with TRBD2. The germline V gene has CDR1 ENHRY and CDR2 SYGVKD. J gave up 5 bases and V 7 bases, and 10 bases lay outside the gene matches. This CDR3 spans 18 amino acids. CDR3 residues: CAIMAGTSGRAWTGELFF. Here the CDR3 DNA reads TGTGCCATCATGGCCGGGACTAGCGGGAGGGCCTGGACCGGGGAGCTGTTTTTT.

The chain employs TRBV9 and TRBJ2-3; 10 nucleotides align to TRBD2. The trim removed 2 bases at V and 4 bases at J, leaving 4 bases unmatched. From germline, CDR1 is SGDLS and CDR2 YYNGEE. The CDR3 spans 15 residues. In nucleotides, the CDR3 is TGTGCCAGCAGCGTTGGACTAGCGGCCCCAGATACGCAGTATTTT. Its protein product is CASSVGLAAPDTQYF.